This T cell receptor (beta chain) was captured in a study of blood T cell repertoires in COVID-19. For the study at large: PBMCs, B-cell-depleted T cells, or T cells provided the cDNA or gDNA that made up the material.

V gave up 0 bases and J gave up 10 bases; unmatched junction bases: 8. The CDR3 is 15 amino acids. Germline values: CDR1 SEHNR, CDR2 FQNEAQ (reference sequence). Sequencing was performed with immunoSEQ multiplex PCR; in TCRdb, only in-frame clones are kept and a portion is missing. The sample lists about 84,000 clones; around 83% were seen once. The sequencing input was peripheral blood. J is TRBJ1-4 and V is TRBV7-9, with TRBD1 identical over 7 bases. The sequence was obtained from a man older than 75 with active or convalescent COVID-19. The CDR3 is CASSLALGTETKLFF. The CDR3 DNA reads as TGTGCCAGCAGCTTAGCGCTGGGGACAGAGACAAAACTGTTTTTT.